This TCR beta chain was documented in a study of T cell responses to AZD1222 COVID-19 vaccine. In the case of this clone: Its antigen is unidentified.

Whole-study findings and limits: The donor group comprised mostly white British people and more females; the analysis possibly underestimated clonal diversity. In the spike-specific TCR repertoire, nearly half reportedly target unmutated variant regions. Vaccine-associated CD4 TCRs spanned spike, dominant at 160-218 and 743-854.

Profiled with immunoSEQ multiplex PCR; TCRdb holds only in-frame clones, not every one. The table includes 100,000 or so clones, about 93% detected once. Germline V gene data show CDR1 as MNHNS and CDR2 as SASEGT. This CDR3 is 15 amino acids long. Losses at the gene ends were 1 base for V and 4 bases for J; bases not matched to a gene: 5. The rearrangement uses TRBV6-1 and TRBJ2-7, with TRBD1 matching over 9 bases. The TCR comes from an adult who received the AZD1222 COVID-19 vaccine. This specimen consisted of peripheral blood, obtained 28 days after the second AZD1222 dose. CDR3 DNA sequence: TGTGCCAGCAGTGAAGGGACAGGGGTAGTTTACGAGCAGTACTTC. Translating it yields CASSEGTGVVYEQYF.